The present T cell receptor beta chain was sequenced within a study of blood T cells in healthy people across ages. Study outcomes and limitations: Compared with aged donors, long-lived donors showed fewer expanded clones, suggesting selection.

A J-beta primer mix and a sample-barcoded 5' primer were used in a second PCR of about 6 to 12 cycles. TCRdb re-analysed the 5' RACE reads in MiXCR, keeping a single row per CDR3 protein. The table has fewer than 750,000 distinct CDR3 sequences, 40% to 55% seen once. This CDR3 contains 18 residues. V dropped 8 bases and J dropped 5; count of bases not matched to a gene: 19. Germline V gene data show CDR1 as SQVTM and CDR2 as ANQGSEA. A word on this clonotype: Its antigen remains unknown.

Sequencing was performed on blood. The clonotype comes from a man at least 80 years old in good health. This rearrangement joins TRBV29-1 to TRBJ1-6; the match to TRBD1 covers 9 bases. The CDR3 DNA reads TGCAGCCCCCCAGGACAGGGGAACCCGGAACCGAATAATTCACCCCTCCACTTT. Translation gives CSPPGQGNPEPNNSPLHF.